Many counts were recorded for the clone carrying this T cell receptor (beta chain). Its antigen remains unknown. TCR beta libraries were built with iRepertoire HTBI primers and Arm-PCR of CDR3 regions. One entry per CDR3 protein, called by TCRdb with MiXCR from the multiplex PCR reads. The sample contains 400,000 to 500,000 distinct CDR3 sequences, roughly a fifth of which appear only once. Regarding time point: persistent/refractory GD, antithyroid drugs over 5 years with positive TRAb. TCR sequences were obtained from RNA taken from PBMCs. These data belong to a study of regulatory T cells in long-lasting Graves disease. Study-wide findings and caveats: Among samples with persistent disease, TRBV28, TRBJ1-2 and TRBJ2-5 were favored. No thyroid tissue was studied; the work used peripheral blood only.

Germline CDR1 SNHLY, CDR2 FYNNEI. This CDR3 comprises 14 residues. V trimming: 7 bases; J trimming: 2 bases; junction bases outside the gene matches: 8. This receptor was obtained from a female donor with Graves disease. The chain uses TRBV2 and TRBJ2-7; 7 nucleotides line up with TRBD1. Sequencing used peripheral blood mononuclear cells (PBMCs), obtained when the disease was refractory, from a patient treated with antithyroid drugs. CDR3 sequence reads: CASTGTVFTYEQYF. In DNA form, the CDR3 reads TGTGCCAGCACCGGGACAGTCTTTACCTACGAGCAGTACTTC.